A selection of T cell receptor beta chains follows, all from one sample in a study of beta chain features in type 1 diabetes. Using immunoSEQ multiplex PCR, the repertoire was profiled, and TCRdb retains in-frame clones only, with some absent. Of about 170,000 clones listed, 7.8% are singletons. The sample taken for sequencing was central memory CD4+ T cells from blood. The origin of the receptors is a woman between 35 and 50 years old with type 1 diabetes. The conserved cysteine and the conserved F or W are not part of the CDR3 here.

ASSQELGTGGDTQY	TRBV4-3	TRBJ2-3
ASSLALLETQY	TRBV5-1	TRBJ2-5
ASKEVNYGYT	TRBV7-2	TRBJ1-2
ASSSRDRGSGANVLT	TRBV7-3	TRBJ2-6
ASKRKENTEAF	TRBV25-1	TRBJ1-1
ASSGGQGETQY	TRBV5-1	TRBJ2-5
ASSSSLDNEQF	TRBV7-3	TRBJ2-1
ASSLFNGVNEQF	TRBV28	TRBJ2-1
SVEDQTENYGYT	TRBV29-1	TRBJ1-2
SVLQGANSPLH	TRBV29-1	TRBJ1-6
ASSLVLASNEQF	TRBV7-2	TRBJ2-1
ASSLGAGSYGYT	TRBV7-9	TRBJ1-2
ASSQDPSAHEQY	TRBV4-2	TRBJ2-7